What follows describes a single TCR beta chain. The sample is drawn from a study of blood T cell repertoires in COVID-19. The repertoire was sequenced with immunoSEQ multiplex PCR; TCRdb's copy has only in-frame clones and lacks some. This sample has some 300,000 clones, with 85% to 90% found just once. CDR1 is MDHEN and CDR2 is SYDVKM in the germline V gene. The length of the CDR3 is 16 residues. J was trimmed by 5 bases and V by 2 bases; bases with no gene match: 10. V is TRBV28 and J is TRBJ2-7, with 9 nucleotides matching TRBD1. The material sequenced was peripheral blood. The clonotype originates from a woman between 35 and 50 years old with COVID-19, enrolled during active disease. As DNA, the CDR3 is TGTGCCAGCAGTTTAAGGGCCGGGACAGGGATGAACGAGCAGTACTTC. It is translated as CASSLRAGTGMNEQYF.